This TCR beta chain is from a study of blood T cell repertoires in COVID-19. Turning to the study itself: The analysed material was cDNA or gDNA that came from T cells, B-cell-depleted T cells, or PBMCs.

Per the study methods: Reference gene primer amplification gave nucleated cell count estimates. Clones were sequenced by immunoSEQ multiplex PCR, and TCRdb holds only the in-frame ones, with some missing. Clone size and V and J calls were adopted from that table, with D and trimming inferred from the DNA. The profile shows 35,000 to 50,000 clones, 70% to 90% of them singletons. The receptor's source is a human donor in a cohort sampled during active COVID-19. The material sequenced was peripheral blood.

The CDR3 DNA reads as TGTGCCAGCTCACCGCCGGGGTCCCCCAATCAGCCCCAGCATTTT. It yields the protein CASSPPGSPNQPQHF. The chain carries TRBV18 and TRBJ1-5; D is ambiguous. The CDR3 has 15 residues. Trimming removed 3 bases at V and 3 bases at J, with 12 bases between. Germline V lookup: CDR1 KGHSH, CDR2 LQKENI.